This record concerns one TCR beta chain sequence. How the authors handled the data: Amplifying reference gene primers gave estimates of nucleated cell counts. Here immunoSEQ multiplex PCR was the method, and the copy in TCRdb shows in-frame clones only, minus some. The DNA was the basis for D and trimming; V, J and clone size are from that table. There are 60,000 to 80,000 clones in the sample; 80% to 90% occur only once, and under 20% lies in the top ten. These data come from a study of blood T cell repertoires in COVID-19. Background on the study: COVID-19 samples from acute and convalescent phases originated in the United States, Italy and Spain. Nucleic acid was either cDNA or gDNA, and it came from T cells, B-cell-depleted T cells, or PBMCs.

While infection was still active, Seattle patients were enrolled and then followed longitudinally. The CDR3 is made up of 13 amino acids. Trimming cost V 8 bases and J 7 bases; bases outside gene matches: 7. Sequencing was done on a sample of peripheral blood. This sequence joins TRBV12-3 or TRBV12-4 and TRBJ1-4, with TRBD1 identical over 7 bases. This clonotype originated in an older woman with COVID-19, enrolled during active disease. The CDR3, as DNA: TGTGCCAGCGGGGACAGCCTTCGTGAAAAACTGTTTTTT. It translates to CASGDSLREKLFF.